This T cell receptor beta chain originates from a study of T cells in Graves' hyperthyroidism and ophthalmopathy. Template material for amplifying TCR beta CDR3 regions consisted of RNA transcripts. The HTBI primer set was used in a first-round RT-PCR of the TCR CDR3. TCRdb called the multiplex PCR reads again in MiXCR, with one record for every CDR3 protein. The top ten clones hold 40% of a sample with about 380,000 distinct CDR3 sequences, 15% to 20% of them seen once. The trim removed 8 bases at V and 7 bases at J, leaving 5 bases unmatched. The length of the CDR3 is 12 residues. CDR1 and CDR2 (germline): ENHRY, SYGVKD. This clonotype has ten or more counts.

The receptor's source is a man younger than 35 with Graves' ophthalmopathy. This sequence joins TRBV10-3 and TRBJ2-7, with 10 bases matching TRBD1. Sequences were obtained from blood. CDR3 DNA: TGTGCCATCGGGGGGACAGGGGTGGAGCAGTACTTC. Its translation: CAIGGTGVEQYF.